One sample yielded the 9 T cell receptor beta chains listed below, sequenced in a study of metastatic and nonmetastatic thyroid tumors. Among the patients, none had received any treatment before thyroid surgery. MiXCR was used by TCRdb to re-call the PCR reads. The sample has around 22,000 clones, approximately 11% seen once. What was sequenced was blood. These receptors were collected from a female donor with papillary thyroid cancer or a benign thyroid nodule (not recorded which). Some clones in this sample may be carry-over from other donors' samples.

This clone appeared a few times. This may come from a read error, since a much larger clone is one base off. This same CDR3 is encoded by further DNA sequences in the sample. The chain recombines TRBV6-2 or TRBV6-3 with TRBJ1-1; the D is unclear. The CDR3 spans 18 residues. Trimming shortened V by 0 bases and J by 0 bases, and 17 bases separated the two germline ends. Germline V gene lookup returns CDR1 MNHEY and CDR2 SVGEGT. In DNA, the CDR3 is TGTGCCAGCAGTTACTCTGACCACGGTACAAATATGAACACTGAAGCTTTCTTT. Protein sequence: CASSYSDHGTNMNTEAFF.

This clone occurred many times. The chain combines TRBV7-2 with TRBJ1-1; D is unresolved. The CDR3 sequence is 13 residues long. Trimming removed 6 bases from V and 4 bases from J, with 12 bases in between. Germline V gene data show CDR1 as SGHTA and CDR2 as FQGNSA. The CDR3 nucleotides are TGTGCCAGCAGAAATTACCTTGGCACTGAAGCTTTCTTT. This translates into CASRNYLGTEAFF.

This rearrangement joins TRBV27 to TRBJ2-3; tentative D call: TRBD2 (6 bases). Germline loops: CDR1 MNHEY, CDR2 SMNVEV (reference sequence). With 5 bases removed from V and 5 bases from J, the gap between germline ends came to 17 bases. This CDR3 has 15 residues. The CDR3, as DNA: TGTGCCAGCAGTCCTACTAGCTGTAGACTAGATACGCAGTATTTT. Translation: CASSPTSCRLDTQYF.

The sample holds many counts of this clone. The V and J genes are TRBV25-1 and TRBJ1-4, with 10 bases aligning to TRBD1. V was clipped by 4 bases and J by 11 bases; unmatched bases: 7. The germline V gene encodes CDR1 MGHDK and CDR2 SYGVNS. The CDR3 is 14 residues long. CDR3 bases: TGTGCCAGCAGTGGGGACAGGGGCTCGCAGAAACTGTTTTTT. This gives the protein CASSGDRGSQKLFF.

Notes on this clone: The junction departs from germline at one end; a sequencing error may be responsible. J is TRBJ2-7 and V is TRBV30; D may be TRBD2 (5 bases). The germline V gene encodes CDR1 GTSNPN and CDR2 SVGIG (reference sequence). The CDR3 sequence is 12 residues long. CDR3 region: CAWRAPVGEQYF. CDR3 sequence (DNA): TGTGCCTGGAGAGCCCCAGTGGGAGAGCAGTACTTT. Full variable domain (remainder filled in from reference TRBV30 and TRBJ2-7): SQTIHQWPATLVQPVGSPLSLECTVEGTSNPNLYWYRQAAGRGLQLLFYSVGIGQISSEVPQNLSASRPQDRQFILSSKKLLLSDSGFYLCAWRAPVGEQYFGPGTRLTVT.

This clone was seen repeatedly, ten times or more. The identical CDR3 is also encoded by other nucleotide sequences in the sample. J is TRBJ2-5 and V is TRBV20-1; 12 bases are shared with TRBD2. The CDR3 runs to 15 residues. CDR1 is DFQATT, CDR2 SNEGSKA, per germline (reference sequence). As DNA, the CDR3 is TGCAGCGACTCACGGACTAGCGGGAAAGAAGAGACCCAGTACTTC. Its translation is CSDSRTSGKEETQYF.

On this clone itself: A much larger clone is a single base away; this may be a read error. The sample contains more than one DNA sequence encoding this CDR3. This chain uses TRBV9 with TRBJ2-7; TRBD1 agrees at 8 bases. This CDR3 region has 18 residues. V shed 4 bases and J 4 bases; nucleotides not matched to a gene: 19. Germline assignment: CDR1 SGDLS and CDR2 YYNGEE. The DNA for the CDR3 is TGTGCCAGCAGCCGGGACAGGCGGGCTAGTGGAGTTGGGTACGAGCAGTACTTC. It codes for CASSRDRRASGVGYEQYF.

This clone was found many times. This chain connects TRBV15 to TRBJ2-2; unclear D gene. The germline V gene has CDR1 LNHNV and CDR2 YYDKDF (reference sequence). The CDR3 covers 16 residues. V dropped 0 bases and J dropped 2 bases, with 10 bases sitting between them. This CDR3 is CATSRDLYGNTGELFF. As DNA, the CDR3 is TGTGCCACCAGCAGAGATCTCTACGGTAACACCGGGGAGCTGTTTTTT.

This clone occurred a few times. The chain recombines TRBV10-3 with TRBJ2-2, with D perhaps assigned TRBD1 or TRBD2 (5 bases each). Looked up from germline, CDR1 is ENHRY and CDR2 is SYGVKD. The CDR3 length is 13 residues. The ends were cut back, 4 bases at V and 2 bases at J, with 5 bases in the middle. CDR3 sequence reads: CAISGDNTGELFF. The DNA of the CDR3 is TGTGCCATCAGTGGGGACAACACCGGGGAGCTGTTTTTT.